The 3 T cell receptor beta chains below were found in one sample sequenced in a study of cytomegalovirus exposure and HLA in healthy donors. Assay used: immunoSEQ multiplex PCR; TCRdb lists only in-frame clones, some missing. Here the sample spans some 150,000 clones, roughly 89% being singletons. Sequenced material: PBMCs. These receptors were obtained from a man between 18 and 29 years old in good health and CMV-seropositive.

The chain uses TRBV5-6 and TRBJ2-1, with 9 nucleotides matching TRBD1. Germline CDR1 is SGHDT and CDR2 is YYEEEE. The CDR3 is 16 amino acids. The V gene end was trimmed by 3 bases and the J gene end by 3 bases; junction bases not matched to a gene: 7. Here the CDR3 reads CASSYLKTGGYNEQFF. CDR3 DNA sequence: TGTGCCAGCAGCTACCTCAAGACAGGGGGCTACAATGAGCAGTTCTTC.

The rearrangement uses TRBV28 and TRBJ2-7; 8 bases map to TRBD1. The CDR3 extends over 15 amino acids. Germline V gene sequence: CDR1 MDHEN, CDR2 SYDVKM. V lost 7 bases to trimming and J lost 2 bases; unmatched junction nucleotides: 10. The CDR3 sequence: CASITSRTGTYEQYF. As DNA, the CDR3 is TGTGCCAGCATTACTTCCAGGACAGGGACCTACGAGCAGTACTTC.

This clone came up once. V and J are TRBV7-9 and TRBJ1-6; maybe TRBD1 (6 bases). V lost 4 bases to trimming and J lost 6 bases, with 19 bases between them. Germline CDR1 and CDR2: SEHNR and FQNEAQ (reference sequence). This CDR3 has 17 residues. CDR3 coding DNA: TGTGCCAGCAGCTCCGGCAGCCGGGACAACTCTAATTCACCCCTCCACTTT. Translation: CASSSGSRDNSNSPLHF.